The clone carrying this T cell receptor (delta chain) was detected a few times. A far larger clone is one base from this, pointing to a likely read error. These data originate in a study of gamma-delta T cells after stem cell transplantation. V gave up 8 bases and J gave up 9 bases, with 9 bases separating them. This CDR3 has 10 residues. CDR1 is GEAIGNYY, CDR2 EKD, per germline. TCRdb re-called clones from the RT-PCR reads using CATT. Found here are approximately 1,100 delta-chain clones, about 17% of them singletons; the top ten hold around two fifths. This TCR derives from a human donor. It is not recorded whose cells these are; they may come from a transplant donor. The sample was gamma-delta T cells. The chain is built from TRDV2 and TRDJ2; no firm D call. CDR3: CASLESQLFF. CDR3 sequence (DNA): TGTGCCTCGTTGGAGTCACAACTCTTCTTT.